This T cell receptor (beta chain) was recorded in a study of CD8+ T cells in alopecia areata. For the study at large: The study gave treated patients oral tofacitinib at 5 to 10 mg twice daily. Using the percentage of affected scalp area, treated patients' severity was scored.

CDR1 is SNHLY, CDR2 FYNNEI, per germline. Between the trimmed V and J ends, which lost 3 bases and 6 bases, there was a span of 8 bases. This CDR3 has 12 amino acids. Sequencing templates came from extracted RNA that was reverse transcribed into cDNA. Only in-frame clones appear in the TCRdb table, and some are missing; sequencing was by immunoSEQ multiplex PCR. The table lists around 150,000 clones, 50% to 70% of them singletons, with roughly 0.85% in the top ten. The treatment denotes: oral pan-JAK inhibitor, 5-10 mg twice daily. Peripheral blood and lesional scalp punch biopsies came from alopecia areata patients.

The sequenced sample was CD4+ T cells sorted from blood, obtained at week 4, from a patient treated with tofacitinib. The V gene is TRBV2, the J gene TRBJ2-5; no reliable D call. The TCR comes from a human donor with alopecia areata. CDR3 coding DNA: TGTGCCAGCAGTGAGGTCGTGAAGACCCAGTACTTC. It specifies CASSEVVKTQYF.